This T cell receptor (beta chain) was sequenced for a study of radiotherapy plus CTLA-4 blockade in lung cancer. The CDR3 consists of 16 residues. Looked up from germline, CDR1 is SGHDT and CDR2 is YYEEEE. The V segment lost 4 bases and the J segment 7 bases; nucleotides outside the gene matches: 16. Measured with immunoSEQ multiplex PCR; TCRdb has only the in-frame clones, and not every one. The sample holds approximately 57,000 clones, about 80% seen once. The V call is TRBV5-6, the J call TRBJ2-5, with TRBD1 matching over 7 bases. This clonotype was obtained from a human donor with non-small cell lung cancer whose response to radiotherapy plus ipilimumab could not be evaluated. Source: peripheral blood, taken from a patient treated with radiotherapy plus ipilimumab. The CDR3 DNA is TGTGCCAGCAGCACCCTGCAGACAGGGCTTAGGGGGACCCAGTACTTC. It specifies CASSTLQTGLRGTQYF.